These T cell receptor beta chains were read from a single sample in a study of blood T cell repertoires in COVID-19. Repertoires were generated with immunoSEQ multiplex PCR, while TCRdb's copy carries only in-frame clones and drops some. This table has 50,000 to 75,000 clones, roughly 78% appearing once. The specimen sequenced was peripheral blood. These TCRs come from a man aged 55 to 70 with COVID-19, enrolled during active disease. CDR3s include the opening cysteine and the closing phenylalanine or tryptophan. Each record gives: D gene, J gene, clone size, V gene, CDR3 DNA, CDR3 protein. D genes are given only for firm matches. Expanded clones are given a class, and other clones once, few, many or no size at all.

D: .
J: TRBJ1-4
size: .
V: TRBV5-1
DNA: TGCGCCAGCAGCTCAGGATCGGCAAGGGGGAATGAAAAACTGTTTTTT
CDR3: CASSSGSARGNEKLFF

D: .
J: TRBJ2-3
size: once
V: TRBV9
DNA: TGTGCCAGCAGCGTAGCCGACTATAACACAGATACGCAGTATTTT
CDR3: CASSVADYNTDTQYF

D: TRBD2
J: TRBJ2-1
size: .
V: TRBV7-2
DNA: TGTGCCAGCAGCTTAGCAGCGGGAGGGCCGAACGAGCAGTTCTTC
CDR3: CASSLAAGGPNEQFF

D: .
J: TRBJ2-2
size: .
V: TRBV10-2
DNA: TGCGCCACCCTAGGCAGGGTACTTGCCGGGGAGCTGTTTTTT
CDR3: CATLGRVLAGELFF

D: .
J: TRBJ1-2
size: .
V: TRBV28
DNA: TGTGCCAGCAGTTTATCTAGGTTGGTCTATGGCTACACCTTC
CDR3: CASSLSRLVYGYTF

D: TRBD1
J: TRBJ2-2
size: .
V: TRBV19
DNA: TGTGCCAGTAGTTCCAACGGACAGGGATTAACCGGGGAGCTGTTTTTT
CDR3: CASSSNGQGLTGELFF

D: .
J: TRBJ2-7
size: .
V: TRBV7-2
DNA: TGTGCCAGCAGCTTCCGAGAATCCTACGAGCAGTACTTC
CDR3: CASSFRESYEQYF

D: TRBD2
J: TRBJ2-1
size: .
V: TRBV2
DNA: TGTGCCAGCAAGATAGGGACTAGCGGGGGTGAGCAGTTCTTC
CDR3: CASKIGTSGGEQFF

D: TRBD1
J: TRBJ1-2
size: .
V: TRBV30
DNA: TGTGCCTGGAGTGACAGGGGACACTATGGCTACACCTTC
CDR3: CAWSDRGHYGYTF

D: TRBD2
J: TRBJ2-5
size: .
V: TRBV5-4
DNA: TGTGCCAGCAGCCTAGGACTAGGGCAAGAGACCCAGTACTTC
CDR3: CASSLGLGQETQYF

D: .
J: TRBJ2-1
size: .
V: TRBV7-9
DNA: TGTGCCAGCAGCTGGGGGACTTTTGAGCAGTTCTTC
CDR3: CASSWGTFEQFF

D: .
J: TRBJ1-6
size: .
V: TRBV21-1
DNA: TGTGCCAGCAGCACCGACAGGGATCAAGAAGATCCTTATAATTCACCCCTCCACTTT
CDR3: CASSTDRDQEDPYNSPLHF

D: TRBD2
J: TRBJ2-1
size: .
V: TRBV5-5
DNA: TGTGCCAGCAGCTCTAGCGGTTACAATGAGCAGTTCTTC
CDR3: CASSSSGYNEQFF

D: .
J: TRBJ1-1
size: .
V: TRBV28
DNA: TGTGCCAGCAGTCAATTTACAGGGCCTGAAGCTTTCTTT
CDR3: CASSQFTGPEAFF

D: .
J: TRBJ2-3
size: .
V: TRBV29-1
DNA: TGCAGCGCCCAGTATGATACGCAGTATTTT
CDR3: CSAQYDTQYF

D: .
J: TRBJ1-6
size: few
V: TRBV10-2
DNA: TGCGCCAGCAGTGAACCCAGTAAGTTGCTGCCCCTCCACTTT
CDR3: CASSEPSKLLPLHF

D: .
J: TRBJ2-5
size: .
V: TRBV11-2
DNA: TGTGCCAGCAGCTTACCTGGACTGCAAGAGACCCAGTACTTC
CDR3: CASSLPGLQETQYF

D: TRBD2
J: TRBJ2-2
size: .
V: TRBV4-2
DNA: TGTGCCAGCAGCCAAGATGGAACAGCGGGAGGAGAAGGCGGGGAGCTGTTTTTT
CDR3: CASSQDGTAGGEGGELFF

D: TRBD1
J: TRBJ1-1
size: .
V: TRBV2
DNA: TGTGCCGGGAAGGGACAGATGAACACTGAAGCTTTCTTT
CDR3: CAGKGQMNTEAFF

D: .
J: TRBJ1-1
size: .
V: TRBV27
DNA: TGTGCCAGCAGTTTATATTACAGGAACACTGAAGCTTTCTTT
CDR3: CASSLYYRNTEAFF

D: .
J: TRBJ2-4
size: few
V: TRBV3-1/TRBV3-2
DNA: TGTGCCAGCAGCCATACAAGCGGGTTAAAAAACATTCAGTACTTC
CDR3: CASSHTSGLKNIQYF

D: .
J: TRBJ1-5
size: .
V: TRBV5-1
DNA: TGCGCCAGCAGCTTCGGAGGCATAGGCCAGCCCCAGCATTTT
CDR3: CASSFGGIGQPQHF

D: TRBD1
J: TRBJ2-7
size: .
V: TRBV2
DNA: TGTGCCAGCAGCCCGGACAGGTTCTCCTACGAGCAGTACTTC
CDR3: CASSPDRFSYEQYF

D: .
J: TRBJ1-4
size: .
V: TRBV4-1
DNA: TGCGCCAGCAGCCTATACAGGGATGAAAAACTGTTTTTT
CDR3: CASSLYRDEKLFF

D: TRBD2
J: TRBJ2-2
size: .
V: TRBV11-2
DNA: TGTGCCAGCGCGCTTGGGACTAGCATTACCGGGGAGCTGTTTTTT
CDR3: CASALGTSITGELFF

D: TRBD2
J: TRBJ2-7
size: .
V: TRBV11-2
DNA: TGTGCCAGCAGCGCAAAACTAGCGGGAGAATTCGGAGAGCAGTACTTC
CDR3: CASSAKLAGEFGEQYF

D: TRBD1
J: TRBJ1-2
size: .
V: TRBV10-3
DNA: TGTGCCATCAGTGACGGCAGGGGGCCCCGCTATGGCTACACCTTC
CDR3: CAISDGRGPRYGYTF

D: .
J: TRBJ2-3
size: few
V: TRBV3-1/TRBV3-2
DNA: TGTGCCAGCAGCCAAGGAATTGCTACAGCCCCTCCAGATACGCAGTATTTT
CDR3: CASSQGIATAPPDTQYF

D: TRBD2
J: TRBJ2-2
size: .
V: TRBV28
DNA: TGTGCCAGCAGTTTACTGGGTAGCGGGGGGACCGGGGAGCTGTTTTTT
CDR3: CASSLLGSGGTGELFF

D: .
J: TRBJ1-5
size: .
V: TRBV30
DNA: TGTGCCTGGAGCGGGGGGAGGACAGATCAGCCCCAGCATTTT
CDR3: CAWSGGRTDQPQHF

D: TRBD2
J: TRBJ2-3
size: .
V: TRBV4-1
DNA: TGCGCCAGCAGCCAAGAGGGACTAGCGGGAGGGTTCACAGATACGCAGTATTTT
CDR3: CASSQEGLAGGFTDTQYF

D: .
J: TRBJ2-7
size: .
V: TRBV19
DNA: TGTGCCAGTAGTTTCCAACTAGCCTCTCAGGAGCAGTACTTC
CDR3: CASSFQLASQEQYF

D: TRBD1
J: TRBJ1-4
size: once
V: TRBV5-6
DNA: TGTGCCAGCAGCTGGGGACAGATAGGTGAAAAACTGTTTTTT
CDR3: CASSWGQIGEKLFF

D: .
J: TRBJ1-4
size: .
V: TRBV11-2
DNA: TGTGCCAGCAGCAAGGACAGAGTTAATGAAAAACTGTTTTTT
CDR3: CASSKDRVNEKLFF

D: .
J: TRBJ2-1
size: .
V: TRBV7-3
DNA: TGTGCCAGCAGCCCCCAGGGTGATACTCACAATGAGCAGTTCTTC
CDR3: CASSPQGDTHNEQFF

D: TRBD2
J: TRBJ2-2
size: once
V: TRBV29-1
DNA: TGCAGCGTAAATAGCGGGAGTAATAGTATCGGGGAGCTGTTTTTT
CDR3: CSVNSGSNSIGELFF

D: TRBD2
J: TRBJ2-3
size: .
V: TRBV28
DNA: TGTGCCAGCAAGGGTTTTAGCGGGGGGGCGTATACGCAGTATTTT
CDR3: CASKGFSGGAYTQYF

D: .
J: TRBJ1-2
size: .
V: TRBV24-1
DNA: TGTGCCACCTTATTCATCCCGACACCCCCCCCTTTATATGGCTACACCTTC
CDR3: CATLFIPTPPPLYGYTF

D: .
J: TRBJ2-3
size: .
V: TRBV12-5
DNA: TGTGCTAGTGGTGCCAGTTCAGATACGCAGTATTTT
CDR3: CASGASSDTQYF

D: TRBD2
J: TRBJ2-7
size: .
V: TRBV4-2
DNA: TGTGCCAGCAGCCCCGGGACTAACTCCTACGAGCAGTACTTC
CDR3: CASSPGTNSYEQYF

D: TRBD2
J: TRBJ2-7
size: .
V: TRBV28
DNA: TGTGCCAGCACGAAAGGGACTAGCGGGTACGAGCAGTACTTC
CDR3: CASTKGTSGYEQYF

D: TRBD1
J: TRBJ2-7
size: .
V: TRBV7-3
DNA: TGTGCCAGCAGCTTAACGCGACAGGGTTACGAGCAGTACTTC
CDR3: CASSLTRQGYEQYF

D: .
J: TRBJ1-2
size: .
V: TRBV19
DNA: TGTGCCAGTAACTCGGGACAAGTTAACTATGGCTACACCTTC
CDR3: CASNSGQVNYGYTF

D: .
J: TRBJ2-7
size: .
V: TRBV2
DNA: TGTGCCAACCAACCCTCACAGGGAGCTGAGCAGTACTTC
CDR3: CANQPSQGAEQYF

D: .
J: TRBJ2-1
size: .
V: TRBV27
DNA: TGTGCCAGCAGTTTATCGGGGGCTATCAATGAGCAGTTCTTC
CDR3: CASSLSGAINEQFF

D: .
J: TRBJ2-7
size: .
V: TRBV5-5
DNA: TGTGCCAGCAGCAAAACCCAGGGGTACGAGCAGTACTTC
CDR3: CASSKTQGYEQYF

D: .
J: TRBJ2-5
size: .
V: TRBV5-6
DNA: TGTGCCAGCAGCCGACGGACAGTCCAAGAGACCCAGTACTTC
CDR3: CASSRRTVQETQYF

D: TRBD1
J: TRBJ1-6
size: .
V: TRBV28
DNA: TGTGCCAGCAGCCCCGGGACAGGGGGATCGGTAATTTCACCCCTCCACTTT
CDR3: CASSPGTGGSVISPLHF

D: .
J: TRBJ1-1
size: .
V: TRBV5-6
DNA: TGTGCCAGCAGGTCAGAAAGAAACACTGAAGCTTTCTTT
CDR3: CASRSERNTEAFF

D: .
J: TRBJ2-5
size: .
V: TRBV5-4
DNA: TGTGCCAGCAGCTTAAGGACGGGGGTGGCCCAGTACTTC
CDR3: CASSLRTGVAQYF

D: .
J: TRBJ1-1
size: few
V: TRBV28
DNA: TGTGCCAGCAGTTTAGTCTCTGCCCGGCGGGACACTGAAGCTTTCTTT
CDR3: CASSLVSARRDTEAFF

D: TRBD2
J: TRBJ2-3
size: .
V: TRBV5-1
DNA: TGCGCCAGCAGCTTCGAACCTAGCGGGACAGATACGCAGTATTTT
CDR3: CASSFEPSGTDTQYF

D: .
J: TRBJ1-6
size: .
V: TRBV7-6
DNA: TGTGCCAGCAGCTCAGATTCACCCCTCCACTTT
CDR3: CASSSDSPLHF

D: .
J: TRBJ2-2
size: few
V: TRBV24-1
DNA: TGTGCCACCAGTGATCCCGGCAGGGGGGACACCGGGGAGCTGTTTTTT
CDR3: CATSDPGRGDTGELFF

D: .
J: TRBJ1-1
size: .
V: TRBV7-9
DNA: TGTGCCAGCAGCTTAGTCGGGGTGTATGGAGCTTTCTTT
CDR3: CASSLVGVYGAFF

D: .
J: TRBJ1-5
size: few
V: TRBV13
DNA: TGTGCCAGCAGCTCCTCGGGTGGTCAGCCCCAGCATTTT
CDR3: CASSSSGGQPQHF

D: .
J: TRBJ2-7
size: .
V: TRBV5-1
DNA: TGCGCCAGCAGCTTGGAGGGGGAATCCTACGAGCAGTACTTC
CDR3: CASSLEGESYEQYF

D: .
J: TRBJ2-5
size: few
V: TRBV29-1
DNA: TGCAGCGTGCGGGACTCCCACCAAGAGACCCAGTACTTC
CDR3: CSVRDSHQETQYF

D: .
J: TRBJ2-2
size: .
V: TRBV7-2
DNA: TGTGCCAGCAGCCCGTCTTGGGGGGACACCGGGGAGCTGTTTTTT
CDR3: CASSPSWGDTGELFF

D: TRBD1
J: TRBJ2-1
size: .
V: TRBV24-1
DNA: TGTGCCACCAGTGGCGCTGCCGGGACAGGGGGCTATGAGCAGTTCTTC
CDR3: CATSGAAGTGGYEQFF